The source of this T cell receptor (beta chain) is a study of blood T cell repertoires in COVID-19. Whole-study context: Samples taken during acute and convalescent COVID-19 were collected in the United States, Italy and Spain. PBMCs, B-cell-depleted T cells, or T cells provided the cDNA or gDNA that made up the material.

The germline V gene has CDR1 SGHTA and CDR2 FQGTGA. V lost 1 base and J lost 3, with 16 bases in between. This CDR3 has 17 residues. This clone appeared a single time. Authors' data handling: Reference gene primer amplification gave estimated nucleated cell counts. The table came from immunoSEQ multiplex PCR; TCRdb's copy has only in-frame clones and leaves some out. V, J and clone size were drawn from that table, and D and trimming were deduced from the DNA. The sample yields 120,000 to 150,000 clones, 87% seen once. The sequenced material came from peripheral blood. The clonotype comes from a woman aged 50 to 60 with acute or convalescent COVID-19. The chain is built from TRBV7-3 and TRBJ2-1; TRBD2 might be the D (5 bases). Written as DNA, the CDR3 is TGTGCCAGCAGCTTAAGGGCTCCAACGGGGTACTACAATGAGCAGTTCTTC. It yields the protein CASSLRAPTGYYNEQFF.